This T cell receptor beta chain was sequenced in a study of response to subunit inactivated influenza vaccine. Study results and limitations: The study's authors posited that every seasonal influenza vaccination enlists few new T cells.

CDR3 size: 12 residues. V lost 10 bases and J lost 5; bases outside the gene matches: 6. The V gene's germline CDR1 is ENHRY and CDR2 SYGVKD. TCRdb reanalysed the RT-PCR reads using MiXCR and keeps one entry per CDR3 protein. In the table there are hundreds of thousands of distinct CDR3 sequences, 6% to 9% of which are singletons. Notes on this clonotype: The target antigen is unknown.

The sample consisted of PBMCs from blood, taken less than 30 months after vaccination. This clonotype was obtained from a man aged 45 to 75 who received an inactivated influenza vaccine. The chain couples TRBV10-3 to TRBJ2-7, with 9 bases fitting TRBD1. CDR3 nucleotide sequence: TGTGCCACCGGACAGGGGAGGGACGAGCAGTACTTC. The encoded protein is CATGQGRDEQYF.